Listed here is a single T cell receptor beta chain. This sample is part of a study of blood T cell repertoires in COVID-19. Study-level information: From T cells, B-cell-depleted T cells, or PBMCs came the material, which was cDNA or gDNA.

This CDR3 contains 14 residues. The V gene's germline CDR1 is MDHEN and CDR2 SYDVKM. V lost 8 bases and J lost 5; bases outside the gene matches: 11. Authors' methods: Scientists estimated how many nucleated cells there were by amplifying reference gene primers. Profiling relied on immunoSEQ multiplex PCR, and the TCRdb table lists in-frame clones only, not all of them. For V, J and clone size, that table is used; D and trimming come from the DNA. The sample consists of a few hundred thousand clones, around 88% of them appearing once. The chain carries TRBV28 and TRBJ2-7; 8 nucleotides align to TRBD2. The origin of this receptor is a man aged 50 or older with active or convalescent COVID-19. Sequenced input: peripheral blood. The CDR3 nucleotides read TGTGCCAGCCTAGCGGGTGGGGGGTATAACGAGCAGTACTTC. Translated: CASLAGGGYNEQYF. Looking up the rest from reference TRBV28 and TRBJ2-7 gives the full variable domain: DVKVTQSSRYLVKRTGEKVFLECVQDMDHENMFWYRQDPGLGLRLIYFSYDVKMKEKGDIPEGYSVSREKKERFSLILESASTNQTSMYLCASLAGGGYNEQYFGPGTRLTVT.